This TCR beta chain was documented in a study of spatial heterogeneity in lung cancer (dated by TCRdb to between 2018 and 2021). About the full investigation: Beta-chain transcripts were consistently detected in greater numbers than alpha-chain transcripts, which likely reflected higher beta-chain transcript abundance. In the raw uncorrected reads, each unique combination of TCR and UMI appeared more than ten times on average. In non-small cell lung cancer, the study quantitatively compared TCR alpha and beta repertoires across several tumor regions, matched nontumor lung, and blood. TCR repertoire features were related to nonsynonymous mutation counts determined by whole-exome sequencing of tumor tissue. Both alpha and beta chains were TCR-sequenced in 220 or so tumor regions, under 80 matched nontumor lung samples and around 50 PBMC samples obtained at surgery. Points the paper makes about the study in general: Additional single-cell paired TCR alpha and beta sequencing was considered necessary to confirm, at a functional level, the hypothesis that regional TCRs recognize regional mutations. Ubiquitous expanded tumor TCRs were detected in blood more often at tumor resection than at routine follow-up.

Library preparation was by 5' RACE. Sequencing was carried out with a NextSeq 500. In the TCR library protocol, a unique molecular identifier was attached to each TCR cDNA molecule so that PCR and sequencing errors could be corrected. In the original analysis: TCR identification, UMI-based error correction and CDR3 extraction were all carried out with Decombinator tools. Expanded TCRs were defined as those above a frequency of 2 per 1,000, corresponding to the top 1% of the tumor frequency distribution. Each repertoire was subsampled 100 times to 5,000 TCRs, after which Renyi diversity was computed with the R vegan package. To build CDR3 similarity networks, amino acid triplet string-kernel similarity was used, and CDR3s were connected when their pairwise similarity was above 0.82. In-frame beta chains were kept once TCRdb had trimmed the public reads at Q25 with fastp and called clones with MiXCR. Each CDR3 protein gets just one entry, which takes the most common genes and DNA from the rows behind it. For this entry, the V and J calls and clone size follow TCRdb and not the study's own pipeline. The sample profile shows about 26,000 distinct CDR3 sequences; more than 10% of them were found once. The ten largest clonotypes hold roughly 25% of the sample.

According to the study, the label for this sample's time point signals: sample taken at primary tumor resection. TCR sequencing used whole RNA extracted from tumor and nontumor lung tissue, or from cryopreserved PBMC samples, without cell sorting. Samples were obtained from about 75 patients with early-stage, untreated non-small cell lung cancer from the lung TRACERx cohort. Only patients with enough RNA available from two or more tumor regions were chosen for TCR sequencing. A note on this clonotype: The clone's antigen remains unknown. Per-nucleotide qualities are absent, and no much larger clonotype sits a single base away.

CDR1 and CDR2, per the germline V gene (reference sequence), are SEHNR and FQNEAQ. The CDR3 sequence holds 14 residues, the cysteine and phenylalanine included. The entry retains the CDR3 DNA only, 42 bases that are in frame from base 1. V and J are trimmed by 0 bases and 12 bases, and the gene matches miss 7 bases of the junction. This specimen consisted of PBMCs, obtained at surgery. The V and J segments used are TRBV7-9 and TRBJ1-4; the junction holds 7 bases that match TRBD1. The receptor was isolated from a female donor with early-stage non-small cell lung cancer. The DNA sequence is given as TGTGCCAGCAGCTTAGCGGAGGACAGGTTACAACTGTTTTTT. The resulting protein is CASSLAEDRLQLFF. Here the CDR3 is joined to the reference TRBV7-9 and TRBJ1-4 genes, and the full variable domain is: DTGVSQNPRHKITKRGQNVTFRCDPISEHNRLYWYRQTLGQGPEFLTYFQNEAQLEKSRLLSDRFSAERPKGSFSTLEIQRTEQGDSAMYLCASSLAEDRLQLFFGSGTQLSVL.